This T cell receptor (beta chain) was sequenced in a study of T cell responses to AZD1222 COVID-19 vaccine. The study, taken as a whole, reports: Clonal diversity was possibly underestimated; the donors were predominantly white British and more often female. There were vaccine-associated CD4 TCRs across spike, dominant at 160-218 and 743-854. The study found Spike-specific TCR breadth and depth rose after two AZD1222 doses. Nearly half of spike-specific TCRs reportedly go after variant regions that carry no mutations.

V was shortened by 2 bases and J by 6 bases, with 14 bases between the two germline ends. From germline, CDR1 is LGHDT and CDR2 YNNKEL (reference sequence). The CDR3 has 15 residues. Concerning this clone itself: Its antigen is not identified.

Some clones are missing from TCRdb's copy, which holds only in-frame ones; the method was immunoSEQ multiplex PCR. The table includes some 120,000 clones, 90% detected once. This receptor was taken from an adult in good health. This sequence joins TRBV3-1 (or the pseudogene TRBV3-2) and TRBJ2-1; D may be TRBD2 (6 bases). The sample consisted of peripheral blood, taken on day 0 of MenACWY control vaccination. The CDR3 nucleotides read TGTGCCAGCAGCCAATCGCGGGACCTTAGCAATGAGCAGTTCTTC. The encoded protein is CASSQSRDLSNEQFF.